Listed below are T cell receptor beta chains from one sample, sequenced in a study of technical replicates of blood from a few donors. Repertoires were generated with immunoSEQ multiplex PCR, while TCRdb's copy carries only in-frame clones and drops some. Here the sample spans some 70,000 clones, about 90% being singletons. Sequencing used T cells isolated from PBMCs. The receptors were gathered from a human donor in good health. Both conserved end residues are trimmed from each CDR3. The order of the fields is V gene, clone size, D gene, J gene, CDR3 protein. A D gene is named only where the DNA matches it firmly. Not all rows give a size; the values are once, few, many and, for expanded clones, a class.

>TRBV19|.|.|TRBJ2-7
ASSIGSSYEQY
>TRBV7-8|.|TRBD1|TRBJ1-2
ASSLKTLQGTDGYT
>TRBV11-3|.|.|TRBJ2-5
ASSLGAGGYQETQY
>TRBV4-1|.|.|TRBJ1-1
ASSQDRTEAF
>TRBV30|.|TRBD2|TRBJ2-1
AWSVLAGGTEQF
>TRBV10-1|.|.|TRBJ1-5
ASSDTPNQPQH
>TRBV4-2|once|.|TRBJ1-3
ASSQDLADSGNTIY
>TRBV6-5|.|.|TRBJ1-2
ASSRSVNYGYT
>TRBV7-9|.|TRBD1|TRBJ1-3
ASRTGPGNTIY
>TRBV6-6|.|TRBD1|TRBJ1-1
ASSPRQGLGNTEAF
>TRBV11-2|.|.|TRBJ1-1
ASSSPGGGEASEAF
>TRBV4-1|.|.|TRBJ2-2
ASSQYQGSGELF
>TRBV19|.|TRBD1|TRBJ1-2
ASSIGRGYGYT
>TRBV4-2|.|TRBD1|TRBJ1-2
ASSQEKLLTGTYGYT
>TRBV28|.|TRBD1|TRBJ1-1
ASSFSETQGMAF
>TRBV21-1|.|.|TRBJ2-7
ASSKSLNGGTSFFYEQY
>TRBV12-5|.|TRBD1|TRBJ2-1
ASGLPGTGVTEQF
>TRBV19|.|.|TRBJ1-2
ASSIIGVRGLGYT
>TRBV7-9|.|TRBD2|TRBJ2-1
ASSLLAGVSYNEQF
>TRBV6-5|.|TRBD1|TRBJ1-1
ASRPGQGRGAF
>TRBV10-1|.|TRBD2|TRBJ2-1
ASSEPSGLAGGPPYNEQF
>TRBV11-2|.|TRBD2|.
ASSGLAVYEQY
>TRBV19|.|.|TRBJ2-7
ASSSRTRAYEQY
>TRBV9|.|TRBD1|TRBJ2-7
ASSTYDRTGAYEQY
>TRBV4-1|.|.|TRBJ2-2
ASSQGPTGTGELF
>TRBV29-1|.|.|TRBJ2-1
SVEDLEFGEQF
>TRBV30|.|.|TRBJ1-1
AWSVGVLDTEAF
>TRBV4-1|.|.|TRBJ2-1
ASSQASYNEQF
>TRBV11-3|.|TRBD2|TRBJ2-1
ASSWDSGSSYNEQF
>TRBV5-6|.|.|TRBJ1-2
ASSLAGQRVFDYT